This entry describes one T cell receptor (beta chain). Its specificity is unknown. Each TRB cDNA library was prepared by 5' RACE (with UMI labels). TCRdb re-called the 5' RACE reads; every CDR3 protein appears as one record, without DNA. The sample has more than 80,000 distinct CDR3 sequences, and its top ten clones hold 0.35% to 0.4%. The data were obtained in a study of CXCR3-negative and CXCR3-positive naive CD8 T cells. Findings and caveats of the study: Researchers report that CXCR3-positive naive cells carry more hydrophobic TRB CDR3s than CXCR3-negative naive cells. Surface CD5 looked about the same in the naive subsets, so the authors worked out TCR strength from TRB CDR3 properties.

This CDR3 is built from 15 residues. Germline V gene sequence: CDR1 SQVTM, CDR2 ANQGSEA. This clonotype was sampled from a human donor in good health. Some clones in this sample may be carry-over from other donors' samples. The specimen was naive CXCR3+ CD8+ T cells from blood. Subset indicated: CD45RO-CCR7+CD27+CD95- naive CD8+ T cells expressing CXCR3 (TNR3+). The genes are TRBV29-1 and TRBJ1-1; the TRBD1 assignment by TCRdb is unverifiable without DNA. CDR3 region: CSVNNQPTGVTEAFF.